Sequencing of this TCR beta chain was carried out in a study of read filtering for tumor transcriptome and immune sequencing. Notes on the study in general: This fraction held mixed bone marrow immune cells after CD138-negative sorting. Single-read clonotypes: about 81.9% of IR-seq clonotypes (roughly 3.2% of reads), around three quarters of RNA-seq clonotypes (approximately 45% of reads).

From approximately 400 ng of RNA, a library with molecular barcoded alpha/delta and beta/gamma adaptors was made. TCRdb fed the reads into MiXCR, producing one record per CDR3 protein. The sample has 85,000 to 100,000 distinct CDR3 sequences, roughly 21% seen once; the top ten hold approximately 10%. From germline, CDR1 is MDHEN and CDR2 SYDVKM. The CDR3 runs 13 residues. The ends were cut back, 3 bases at V and 7 bases at J, with 13 bases in the middle. About this clonotype: Its cognate antigen is unknown.

The rearrangement links TRBV28 to TRBJ2-7; the D gene is possibly TRBD1 (5 bases). The specimen sequenced was a population of CD138-negative cells sorted from bone marrow. This clonotype originated in a donor at least 40 years old with multiple myeloma. The CDR3 here is CASSLPQGGEQYF. Written as DNA, the CDR3 is TGTGCCAGCAGTTTGCCTCAGGGTGGGGAGCAGTACTTC.